The 21 T cell receptor beta chains given below trace back to one sample, sequenced in a study of shared clonotypes between healthy human individuals. The naive CD8 population came from CD45RO-negative cells selected for CCR7, without terminally differentiated effector memory CD45RA+ cells. Produced via immunoSEQ multiplex PCR; TCRdb's table is partial and in-frame only. The repertoire consists of millions of clones, with roughly 95% occurring once and the leading ten covering roughly 1%. The sample taken for sequencing was naive CD8+ T cells sorted from blood. These receptors all come from a man aged 18 to 30 in good health.

The chain employs TRBV11-2 and TRBJ2-2, with D perhaps matching TRBD1 (5 bases). The ends were cut back, 5 bases at V and 3 bases at J, with 13 bases in the middle. Germline V gene sequence: CDR1 SGHAT, CDR2 FQNNGV. The CDR3 has 15 residues. The DNA for the CDR3 is TGTGCCAGCAGCCCCGACCAGACAGACACCGGGGAGCTGTTTTTT. It codes for CASSPDQTDTGELFF.

The chain combines TRBV6-6 with TRBJ2-7, with 7 bases that match TRBD1. This CDR3 is 15 amino acids long. Germline values: CDR1 MNHNY, CDR2 SVGAGI (reference sequence). V trimming: 5 bases; J trimming: 0 bases; junction bases outside the gene matches: 7. CDR3 region: CASSNRDSLSYEQYF. The DNA of the CDR3 is TGTGCCAGCAGTAACCGGGACAGCCTCTCCTACGAGCAGTACTTC.

The rearrangement links TRBV29-1 to TRBJ2-5, with 7 bases aligning to TRBD2. J lost 1 base, V lost 5 bases, and 10 bases had no gene match. Per the germline V gene, CDR1 is SQVTM and CDR2 is ANQGSEA. The CDR3 loop spans 15 amino acids. The DNA of the CDR3 is TGCAGCGTTAGACTAGCTGATTGGGTCCAAGAGACCCAGTACTTC. As protein: CSVRLADWVQETQYF.

The chain couples TRBV4-3 to TRBJ1-1; 10 positions match TRBD1. Germline CDR1 LGHNA, CDR2 YSLEER. After removal of 6 bases from V and 3 bases from J, the junction contained 13 bases not matched to a gene. This CDR3 has 17 amino acids. The CDR3, as DNA: TGCGCCAGCAGTCCCATGGACAGGGGGTTTCTAGACACTGAAGCTTTCTTT. Residues: CASSPMDRGFLDTEAFF.

Of note for this clone: Distinct nucleotide sequences in the sample also encode this CDR3. The CDR3 here is CASSYGGEQYF. The CDR3 DNA follows: TGTGCCAGCAGTTACGGAGGCGAGCAGTACTTC. The chain recombines TRBV6-5 with TRBJ2-7; D is perhaps TRBD2 (5 bases). V shed 2 bases and J shed 6 bases, with 5 bases lying between them. CDR3 length: 11 residues. Germline CDR1 and CDR2: MNHEY and SVGAGI.

The chain recombines TRBV11-2 with TRBJ1-1, with D possibly being TRBD1 (5 bases). Germline loops: CDR1 SGHAT, CDR2 FQNNGV. V lost 6 bases, J lost 6 bases, and 20 bases lay in between. There are 15 residues in the CDR3. The CDR3 is CASSSTGPGLPEAFF. Here the CDR3 DNA reads TGTGCCAGCAGTTCGACCGGCCCAGGGTTGCCTGAAGCTTTCTTT.

The chain employs TRBV6-5 and TRBJ2-5; 8 bases line up with TRBD2. The CDR3 length is 15 residues. J lost 5 bases, V lost 2 bases, and 7 bases had no gene match. CDR1 MNHEY and CDR2 SVGAGI come from the germline V gene. The DNA for the CDR3 is TGTGCCAGCAGTTACGGTAGCGGGACGGGCGAGACCCAGTACTTC. Residues: CASSYGSGTGETQYF.

In the case of this clone: The same CDR3 also results from other DNA sequences found in this sample. The CDR3 here is CASSLSAGYEQYF. CDR3 DNA sequence: TGTGCCAGCAGTTTATCGGCAGGCTACGAGCAGTACTTC. This rearrangement joins TRBV27 to TRBJ2-7; no reliable D call. V lost 0 bases and J lost 3, with 6 bases in between. The length of the CDR3 is 13 residues. CDR1 MNHEY and CDR2 SMNVEV come from the germline V gene (reference sequence).

The chain employs TRBV19 and TRBJ1-1; D is undetermined. Looked up from germline, CDR1 is LNHDA and CDR2 is SQIVND (reference sequence). The CDR3 is 18 residues long. The V and J ends lost 2 bases and 4 bases respectively, with 23 bases between them. CDR3 sequence (DNA): TGTGCCAGTAGTATAAGTTTCTTTCCCGAGGGTGTGGGCACTGAAGCTTTCTTT. Its translation is CASSISFFPEGVGTEAFF.

The V gene is TRBV4-1, the J gene TRBJ2-2; the D gene is possibly TRBD1 (5 bases). Germline loops: CDR1 MGHRA, CDR2 YSYEKL. Trimming took 1 base from V and 5 from J, leaving 11 bases between them. The CDR3 has 15 amino acids. The chain's CDR3 is CASSQVQGVTGELFF. The DNA of the CDR3 is TGCGCCAGCAGCCAAGTCCAAGGGGTGACCGGGGAGCTGTTTTTT.

The rearrangement uses TRBV5-4 and TRBJ2-7, with TRBD2 matching 9 bases. Germline V lookup: CDR1 SGHNT, CDR2 YYREEE (reference sequence). The CDR3 extends over 14 amino acids. Trimming removed 4 bases from V and 4 bases from J; junction bases left unmatched: 6. CDR3 nucleotide sequence: TGTGCCAGCAGCCTTAGCGGGGGAAATTACGAGCAGTACTTC. Translation gives CASSLSGGNYEQYF.

This clone appeared a single time. This sequence joins TRBV30 and TRBJ1-3; 8 positions match TRBD1. V lost 0 bases and J lost 3; bases outside the gene matches: 10. The CDR3 is 17 amino acids. Germline-derived CDR1 and CDR2 are GTSNPN and SVGIG (reference sequence). The CDR3 DNA sequence: TGTGCCTGGAGTGTACTCCCCCAGGGGGCGGTTGGAAACACCATATATTTT. Amino acids: CAWSVLPQGAVGNTIYF. Variable domain in full (rest from reference TRBV30 and TRBJ1-3): SQTIHQWPATLVQPVGSPLSLECTVEGTSNPNLYWYRQAAGRGLQLLFYSVGIGQISSEVPQNLSASRPQDRQFILSSKKLLLSDSGFYLCAWSVLPQGAVGNTIYFGEGSWLTVV.

The CDR3 DNA sequence: TGCGCCAGCAGCTTGGCCTTGGGGTTTGGTAACGAGCAGTACTTC. This encodes CASSLALGFGNEQYF. The chain couples TRBV5-1 to TRBJ2-7; no clear D gene. The V end lost 0 bases, the J end lost 5 bases, and 15 bases lay between the germline ends. Germline-derived CDR1 and CDR2 are SGHRS and YFSETQ. The CDR3 runs 15 residues.

This clone was counted once. This chain connects TRBV4-1 to TRBJ1-6; D is uncertain. The CDR3 has 16 residues. Germline values: CDR1 MGHRA, CDR2 YSYEKL. The V end lost 0 bases, the J end lost 10 bases, and 16 bases lay between the germline ends. CDR3 DNA: TGCGCCAGCAGCCAAGATAGAGGCTTGACAAACTCACCCCTCCACTTT. Residues: CASSQDRGLTNSPLHF.

The chain employs TRBV7-6 and TRBJ1-1, with D possibly TRBD1 on 5 matching bases. CDR1 and CDR2 from the germline V gene are SGHVS and FNYEAQ. The germline V and J ends were trimmed by 6 bases and 6 bases, with 20 bases remaining between them. The CDR3 covers 15 residues. The CDR3 reads CASRQTVTGEAEAFF. The CDR3 region has the DNA TGTGCCAGCAGGCAGACAGTGACGGGGGAGGCTGAAGCTTTCTTT.

The chain joins TRBV30 to TRBJ1-1; TRBD1 agrees at 7 bases. The CDR3 consists of 15 residues. Trimming took 3 bases from V and 5 from J; bases not matched to a gene: 12. Germline V gene lookup returns CDR1 GTSNPN and CDR2 SVGIG (reference sequence). CDR3 amino acids: CAWSTPTGRETEAFF. The CDR3 nucleotides read TGTGCCTGGAGCACCCCGACAGGGAGAGAAACTGAAGCTTTCTTT. Drawing the rest from reference TRBV30 and TRBJ1-1, the complete variable domain is SQTIHQWPATLVQPVGSPLSLECTVEGTSNPNLYWYRQAAGRGLQLLFYSVGIGQISSEVPQNLSASRPQDRQFILSSKKLLLSDSGFYLCAWSTPTGRETEAFFGQGTRLTVV.

The chain couples TRBV19 to TRBJ1-1; a possible D gene is TRBD1 (6 bases). This CDR3 contains 15 residues. Trimming stripped 9 bases from V and 1 base from J, with 18 bases between. The germline gives CDR1 LNHDA, CDR2 SQIVND (reference sequence). CDR3 amino acids: CASSVNRVWNTEAFF. The CDR3 DNA follows: TGTGCCAGCTCGGTAAACAGGGTATGGAACACTGAAGCTTTCTTT.

In DNA, the CDR3 is TGTGCCAGCAGTTCCCTCGGGGTAGCGGGGGAAGAGACCCAGTACTTC. Translating gives CASSSLGVAGEETQYF. This sequence joins TRBV27 and TRBJ2-5, with 9 bases identical to TRBD2. The CDR3 is 16 amino acids. The ends lost 4 bases at V and 3 bases at J; junction bases unmatched: 9. CDR1 and CDR2 (germline): MNHEY, SMNVEV (reference sequence).

The V and J genes are TRBV7-6 and TRBJ2-1; possible D gene TRBD2, 5 bases. Per the germline V gene, CDR1 is SGHVS and CDR2 is FNYEAQ. Deletions cut 8 bases from V and 1 base from J, with 21 bases between. CDR3 length equals 17 residues. The CDR3 sequence: CASALTTPEGSYNEQFF. CDR3 nucleotides: TGTGCCAGCGCATTGACCACACCCGAGGGATCCTACAATGAGCAGTTCTTC.

This chain joins TRBV6-5 and TRBJ2-7; TRBD1 agrees at 7 bases. J lost 6 bases, V lost 5 bases, and 10 bases had no gene match. The CDR3 spans 14 residues. Per the germline V gene, CDR1 is MNHEY and CDR2 is SVGAGI. CDR3 DNA: TGTGCCAGCAGTACCCCGACAGGGAGCTCCGAGCAGTACTTC. Translation: CASSTPTGSSEQYF.

The V call is TRBV6-4, the J call TRBJ2-5; possibly TRBD1 for D (5 bases). Per germline, CDR1 MRHNA and CDR2 SNTAGT. The CDR3 is 15 residues long. Trimming took 0 bases from V and 3 from J, leaving 11 bases between them. The CDR3 region is CASSDSNRLEETQYF. Written as DNA, the CDR3 is TGTGCCAGCAGTGACTCGAACAGGTTAGAAGAGACCCAGTACTTC.